What follows is one TCR beta chain and its context. Its cognate antigen is unknown. TCR alpha and beta CDR3 regions were amplified from RNA using iRepertoire nested multiplex PCR. One-step reverse transcription and amplification started from approximately 100-400 ng of tissue mRNA or PBMC total RNA. TCRdb analysed the multiplex PCR reads with MiXCR anew, one entry per CDR3 protein. Of over 80,000 distinct CDR3 sequences in the sample, around 42% are singletons; the top ten hold around two fifths. This sample was taken from a study of glioma-infiltrating T cells. The study, taken as a whole, reports: Non-neoplastic patients had below-expected tissue-blood divergence, while all gliomas exceeded expectation. Tissue and blood shared very few CDR3 sequences.

This receptor was taken from a human donor with low-grade glioma or glioblastoma, undergoing nonglioma brain surgery, or in good health (not recorded which). The material sequenced was glioma tissue, nonneoplastic brain tissue, or PBMCs (not recorded which).

CDR3 coding DNA: TGTGCCAGCAGTGAACAGTCACTAGCGGGAGGTCTGTCCTACGAGCAGTACTTC. Amino acids: CASSEQSLAGGLSYEQYF. The chain combines TRBV6-5 with TRBJ2-7; 12 bases are a match to TRBD2. From germline, CDR1 is MNHEY and CDR2 SVGAGI. Germline trimming cut 5 bases from V and 1 base from J; bases unmatched to any gene: 12. The CDR3 is made up of 18 amino acids.